The entry that follows covers one T cell receptor (beta chain) sequence. Its specific antigen is unknown. This sample stems from a study of T cells expressing NK-cell markers (dated by TCRdb to about 2020). Study-wide context: TCR beta-chain repertoires were profiled in sorted CD3+CD56+NKG2C+, CD3+CD56+NKG2C- and CD3+CD56-NKG2C+ T-cell subsets from several donors. Among the eight sequenced donors, seven were HCMV-seropositive and one was HCMV-seronegative. The eight sequenced donors were randomly selected healthy volunteers, three men and five women. The libraries were sequenced on Illumina HiSeq 2000/2500, MiSeq or NextSeq, producing 2 x 150 bp reads.

The sequencer was an Illumina HiSeq 2000. TCR beta cDNA libraries were prepared using 5'RACE template switching, which introduced a universal primer site and unique molecular identifiers. Synthesis of cDNA was primed from the TCR beta constant segment and was followed by two consecutive PCR amplification steps. The published analysis was carried out like this. MIGEC handled demultiplexing of the reads and grouping by UMI, while MiTCR was used to assemble and quantify clonotypes. To exclude erroneous sequences, any TCR cDNA sequence not supported by at least two reads was discarded. Downstream repertoire analysis used the tcR package, and clonotypes were matched across fractions by CDR3 nucleotide sequence plus V segment. VDJmatch was used to annotate antigen specificity against VDJdb, with one amino acid substitution allowed in CDR3. TCRdb reprocessed the sequencing reads and holds a single record per CDR3 protein sequence, with no DNA. The V and J calls come from TCRdb's annotation, not from the publication. The sample's clone listing holds fewer than 550,000 distinct CDR3 sequences. Together, the top ten hold under 1.5% of the sample.

Here is what the overall study found, with its caveats: Those dominant clonotypes were again the most abundant among CD3+CD56-NKG2C+ cells in a few donors, at roughly 25-65%. Whether the expanded NKG2C-expressing T cell clones were specific for HCMV antigens remained unclear. For five or six donors, the dominant CD3+CD56+NKG2C+ clonotypes were among the top 10 CD8+ clonotypes and accounted for roughly 1.0-8% of CD8+ T cells.

HCMV serostatus was determined by detecting HCMV-specific IgG in serum with a commercial ELISA kit. Peripheral blood mononuclear cells were isolated from blood by Ficoll density gradient centrifugation. Sequencing used blood T cells: a sorted CD56 or NKG2C T cell subset, CD4+ or CD8+ T cells, or bulk PBMC T cells (not recorded which). This clonotype was sampled from a woman aged 45-65 years in good health. Donor details come from another sample of the same person, matched by shared clones.

For the CDR3, the sequence is CASSSLDVSYNEQFF. The chain uses TRBV11-2 and TRBJ2-1; TCRdb lists TRBD2, though no DNA is available to test this call. As encoded in the germline V gene, CDR1 is SGHAT while CDR2 is FQNNGV. Reading from cysteine to phenylalanine, the CDR3 counts 15 amino acids. Only the protein is on record.